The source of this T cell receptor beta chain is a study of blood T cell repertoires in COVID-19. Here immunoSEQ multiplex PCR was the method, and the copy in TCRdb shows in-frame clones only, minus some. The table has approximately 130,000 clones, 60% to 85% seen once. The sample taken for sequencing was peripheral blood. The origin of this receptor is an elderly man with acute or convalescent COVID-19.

This CDR3 reads CASSQAATGAKADTQYF. CDR3 coding DNA: TGCGCCAGCAGCCAAGCCGCGACAGGGGCGAAGGCAGATACGCAGTATTTT. V is TRBV4-3 and J is TRBJ2-3; TRBD1 agrees at 8 bases. Germline CDR1 and CDR2: LGHNA and YSLEER. With 1 base clipped from V and 4 bases from J, the junction kept 10 bases outside the gene matches. The CDR3 is made up of 17 amino acids.